The 7 T cell receptor beta chains given below trace back to one sample, sequenced in a study of cytomegalovirus exposure and HLA in healthy donors. Primers for the PCR totalled 60 Vbeta and 13 Jbeta. Generated by immunoSEQ multiplex PCR, the TCRdb table keeps only in-frame clones and is missing some. The data show roughly 180,000 clones, with more than 65% seen just once and 1.3% held by the top ten. Sequencing was carried out using PBMCs. The receptor source for this set is a man aged 25 to 45 in good health and CMV-seronegative.

This clone came up a few times. The gene calls are TRBV5-4 and TRBJ1-2, with 10 bases aligning to TRBD1. V dropped 0 bases and J dropped 1; count of bases not matched to a gene: 6. The germline gives CDR1 SGHNT, CDR2 YYREEE (reference sequence). CDR3 length: 17 residues. This CDR3 reads CASSLAGTGVFNYGYTF. CDR3 sequence (DNA): TGTGCCAGCAGCTTGGCGGGGACAGGGGTCTTTAACTATGGCTACACCTTC.

This clone is a singleton in its sample. The chain uses TRBV7-6 and TRBJ2-7, with 9 bases fitting TRBD2. The CDR3 loop spans 17 amino acids. V shed 2 bases, J shed 2 bases, and the junction held 10 bases outside the gene matches. Germline values: CDR1 SGHVS, CDR2 FNYEAQ. CDR3 bases: TGTGCCAGCAGCTTATTCCCCTGGCGGGAGGGTACCTACGAGCAGTACTTC. Translating it yields CASSLFPWREGTYEQYF. Full variable domain (rest looked up from reference TRBV7-6 and TRBJ2-7): GAGVSQSPRYKVTKRGQDVALRCDPISGHVSLYWYRQALGQGPEFLTYFNYEAQQDKSGLPNDRFSAERPEGSISTLTIQRTEQRDSAMYRCASSLFPWREGTYEQYFGPGTRLTVT.

This clone has a single count. The V and J genes are TRBV6-5 and TRBJ2-5; 12 bases agree with TRBD1. The J call may be wrong; the DNA end is better matched by TRBJ2-7. This CDR3 spans 14 amino acids. Germline V gene sequence: CDR1 MNHEY, CDR2 SVGAGI. CDR3 sequence: CASTSGTGGFEQYF. As DNA, the CDR3 is TGTGCCAGCACTTCCGGGACAGGGGGCTTCGAGCAGTACTTC.

V usage is TRBV18 and J usage is TRBJ2-3; 7 bases match TRBD2. Germline V gene sequence: CDR1 KGHSH, CDR2 LQKENI. The CDR3 consists of 15 residues. The V and J ends lost 3 bases and 0 bases, in that order; junction bases with no gene match: 3. In DNA, the CDR3 is TGTGCCAGCTCACCCCTAGCGGCTAGCACAGATACGCAGTATTTT. It encodes CASSPLAASTDTQYF.

The chain joins TRBV28 to TRBJ2-7; the D gene is possibly TRBD1 (5 bases). V lost 4 bases and J 4 bases, leaving 8 bases between the germline ends. Germline V lookup: CDR1 MDHEN, CDR2 SYDVKM. CDR3 length equals 12 residues. The CDR3, as DNA: TGTGCCAGCAGTTCCGACAGATACGAGCAGTACTTC. Translated: CASSSDRYEQYF. Using reference TRBV28 and TRBJ2-7 for the parts outside the CDR3, the full variable domain is DVKVTQSSRYLVKRTGEKVFLECVQDMDHENMFWYRQDPGLGLRLIYFSYDVKMKEKGDIPEGYSVSREKKERFSLILESASTNQTSMYLCASSSDRYEQYFGPGTRLTVT.

The rearrangement joins TRBV7-2 to TRBJ2-1, with D perhaps matching TRBD1 (5 bases). The CDR3 length is 16 residues. The germline V gene encodes CDR1 SGHTA and CDR2 FQGNSA. V lost 1 base, J lost 4 bases, and 14 bases lay in between. The CDR3 DNA sequence: TGTGCCAGCAGCTTAGGGGGCGGCTGGACGTACAATGAGCAGTTCTTC. Its protein product is CASSLGGGWTYNEQFF.

This clone was seen only a few times. The same CDR3 also results from other DNA sequences found in this sample. The gene calls are TRBV6-5 and TRBJ1-3, with TRBD1 as a possible D gene (5 bases). CDR3 length: 14 amino acids. CDR1 is MNHEY, CDR2 SVGAGI, per germline. Deletions cut 5 bases from V and 2 bases from J, with 10 bases between. This chain's CDR3 is CASSPGTAGNTIYF. CDR3 nucleotides: TGTGCCAGCAGTCCCGGGACTGCTGGAAACACCATATATTTT.